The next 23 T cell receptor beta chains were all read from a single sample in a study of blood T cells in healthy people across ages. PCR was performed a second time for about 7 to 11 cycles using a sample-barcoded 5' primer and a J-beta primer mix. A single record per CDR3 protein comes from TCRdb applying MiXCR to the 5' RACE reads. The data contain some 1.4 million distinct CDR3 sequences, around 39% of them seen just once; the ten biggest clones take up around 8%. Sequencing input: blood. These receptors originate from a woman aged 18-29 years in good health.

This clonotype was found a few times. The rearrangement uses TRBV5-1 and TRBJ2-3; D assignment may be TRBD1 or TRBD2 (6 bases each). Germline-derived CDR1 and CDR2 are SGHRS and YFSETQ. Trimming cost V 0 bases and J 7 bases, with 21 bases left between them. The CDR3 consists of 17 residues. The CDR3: CASSLARNGGQRYTQYF. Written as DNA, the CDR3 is TGCGCCAGCAGCTTGGCCAGGAATGGGGGGCAAAGGTATACGCAGTATTTT.

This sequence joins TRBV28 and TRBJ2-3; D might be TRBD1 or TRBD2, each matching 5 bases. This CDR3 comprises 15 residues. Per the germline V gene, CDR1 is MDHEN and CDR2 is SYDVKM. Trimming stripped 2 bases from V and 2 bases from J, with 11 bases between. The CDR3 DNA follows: TGTGCCAGCAGTTTACATAAGGGACCCACAGATACGCAGTATTTT. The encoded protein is CASSLHKGPTDTQYF.

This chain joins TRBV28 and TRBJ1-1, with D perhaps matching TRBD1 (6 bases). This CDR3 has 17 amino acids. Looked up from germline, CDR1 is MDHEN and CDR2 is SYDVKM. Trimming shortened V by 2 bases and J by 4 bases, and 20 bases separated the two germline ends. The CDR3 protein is CASSLRGGAMRSTEAFF. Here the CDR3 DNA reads TGTGCCAGCAGTTTAAGAGGGGGGGCGATGCGGTCCACTGAAGCTTTCTTT.

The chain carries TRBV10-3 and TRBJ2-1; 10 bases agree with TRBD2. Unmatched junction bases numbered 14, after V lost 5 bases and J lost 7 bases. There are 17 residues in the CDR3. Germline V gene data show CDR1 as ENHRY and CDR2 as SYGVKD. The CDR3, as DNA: TGTGCCATCAGTTACGTCCCCCTAGCGGGAGTGAAGAATGAGCAGTTCTTC. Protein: CAISYVPLAGVKNEQFF.

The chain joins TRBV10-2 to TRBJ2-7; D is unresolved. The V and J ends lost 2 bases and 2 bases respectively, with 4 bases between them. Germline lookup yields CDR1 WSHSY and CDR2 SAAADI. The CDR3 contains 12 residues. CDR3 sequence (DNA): TGCGCCAGCAGTGAGCTAGCCTACGAGCAGTACTTC. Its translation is CASSELAYEQYF.

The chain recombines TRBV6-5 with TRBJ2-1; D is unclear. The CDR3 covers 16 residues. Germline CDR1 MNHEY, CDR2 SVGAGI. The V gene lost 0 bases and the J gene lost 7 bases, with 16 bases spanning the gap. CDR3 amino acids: CASSYSNGPLLNEQFF. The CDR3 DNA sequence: TGTGCCAGCAGTTACTCGAATGGGCCTTTACTAAATGAGCAGTTCTTC.

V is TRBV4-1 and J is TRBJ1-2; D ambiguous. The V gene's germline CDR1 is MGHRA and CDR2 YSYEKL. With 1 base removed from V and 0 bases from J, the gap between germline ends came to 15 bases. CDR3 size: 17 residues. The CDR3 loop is CASSQVGGQPANYGYTF. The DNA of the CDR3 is TGCGCCAGCAGCCAAGTCGGTGGGCAGCCTGCTAACTATGGCTACACCTTC.

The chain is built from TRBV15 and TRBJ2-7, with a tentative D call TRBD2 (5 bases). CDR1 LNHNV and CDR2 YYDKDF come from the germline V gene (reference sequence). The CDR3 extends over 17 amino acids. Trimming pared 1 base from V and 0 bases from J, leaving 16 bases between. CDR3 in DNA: TGTGCCACCAGCAGAGTGGGGAGTGAGTACCTCTCCTACGAGCAGTACTTC. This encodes CATSRVGSEYLSYEQYF.

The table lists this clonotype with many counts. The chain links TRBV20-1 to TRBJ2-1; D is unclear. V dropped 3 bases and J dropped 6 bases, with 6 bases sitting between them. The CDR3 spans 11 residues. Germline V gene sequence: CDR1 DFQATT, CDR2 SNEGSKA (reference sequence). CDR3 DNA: TGCAGTGCTAGCTTTTTCAATGAGCAGTTCTTC. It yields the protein CSASFFNEQFF.

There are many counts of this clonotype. The CDR3 protein is CSAPLAGEETQYF. The CDR3 DNA reads TGCAGTGCTCCACTAGCGGGAGAAGAGACCCAGTACTTC. The genes are TRBV20-1 and TRBJ2-5; 11 nucleotides agree with TRBD2. Germline CDR1 is DFQATT and CDR2 is SNEGSKA (reference sequence). This CDR3 comprises 13 residues. Trimming removed 5 bases from V and 3 bases from J; junction bases left unmatched: 2.

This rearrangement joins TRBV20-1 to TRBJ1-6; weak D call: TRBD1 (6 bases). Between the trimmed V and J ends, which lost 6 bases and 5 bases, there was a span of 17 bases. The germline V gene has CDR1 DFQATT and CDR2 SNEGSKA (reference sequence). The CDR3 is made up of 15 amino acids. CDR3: CSARPGTQNNSPLHF. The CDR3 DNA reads TGCAGTGCGAGGCCCGGGACACAGAATAATTCACCCCTCCACTTT.

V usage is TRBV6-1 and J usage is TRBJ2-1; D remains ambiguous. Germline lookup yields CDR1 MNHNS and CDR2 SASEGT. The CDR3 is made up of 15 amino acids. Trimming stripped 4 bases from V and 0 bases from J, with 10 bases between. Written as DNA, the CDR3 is TGTGCCAGCAGTGGGTTACAAAGCTCCTACAATGAGCAGTTCTTC. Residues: CASSGLQSSYNEQFF.

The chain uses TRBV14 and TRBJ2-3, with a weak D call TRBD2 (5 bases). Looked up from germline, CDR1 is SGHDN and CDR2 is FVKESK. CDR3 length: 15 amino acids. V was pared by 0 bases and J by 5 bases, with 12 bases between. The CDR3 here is CASSQERRVGDTQYF. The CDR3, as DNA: TGTGCCAGCAGCCAAGAAAGGCGGGTTGGAGATACGCAGTATTTT. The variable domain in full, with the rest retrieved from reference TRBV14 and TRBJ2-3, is EAGVTQFPSHSVIEKGQTVTLRCDPISGHDNLYWYRRVMGKEIKFLLHFVKESKQDESGMPNNRFLAERTGGTYSTLKVQPAELEDSGVYFCASSQERRVGDTQYFGPGTRLTVL.

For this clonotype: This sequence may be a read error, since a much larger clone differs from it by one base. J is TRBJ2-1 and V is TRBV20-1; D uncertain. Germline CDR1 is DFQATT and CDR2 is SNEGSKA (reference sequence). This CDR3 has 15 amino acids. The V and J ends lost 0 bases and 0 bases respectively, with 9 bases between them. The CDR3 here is CSARDPWSSYNEQFF. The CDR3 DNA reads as TGCAGTGCTAGAGATCCCTGGAGCTCCTACAATGAGCAGTTCTTC.

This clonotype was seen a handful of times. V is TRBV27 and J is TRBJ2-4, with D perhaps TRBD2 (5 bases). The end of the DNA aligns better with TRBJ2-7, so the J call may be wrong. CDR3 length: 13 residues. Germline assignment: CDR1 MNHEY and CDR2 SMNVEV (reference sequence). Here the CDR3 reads CASSYGIVNEQYF. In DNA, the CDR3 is TGTGCCAGCAGTTACGGGATCGTGAACGAGCAGTACTTC.

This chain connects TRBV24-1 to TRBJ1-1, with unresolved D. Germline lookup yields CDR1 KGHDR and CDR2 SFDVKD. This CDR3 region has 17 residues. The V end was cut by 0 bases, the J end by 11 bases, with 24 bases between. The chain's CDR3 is CATSDLDGPRTRSGAFF. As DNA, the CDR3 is TGTGCCACCAGTGATTTGGATGGCCCCCGGACGAGGTCCGGCGCTTTCTTT.

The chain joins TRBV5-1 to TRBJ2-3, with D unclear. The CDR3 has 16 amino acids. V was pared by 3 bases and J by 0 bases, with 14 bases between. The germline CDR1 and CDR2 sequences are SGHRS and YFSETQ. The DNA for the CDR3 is TGCGCCAGCAGCTACAGTCCCGTTCCCAGCACAGATACGCAGTATTTT. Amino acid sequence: CASSYSPVPSTDTQYF.

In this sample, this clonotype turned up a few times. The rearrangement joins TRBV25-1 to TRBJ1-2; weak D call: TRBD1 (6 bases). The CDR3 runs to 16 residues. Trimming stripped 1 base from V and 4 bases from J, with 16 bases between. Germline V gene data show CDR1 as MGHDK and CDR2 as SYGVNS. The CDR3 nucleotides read TGTGCCAGCAGTGAATGGGTGGACAGAGGAATCTATGGCTACACCTTC. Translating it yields CASSEWVDRGIYGYTF.

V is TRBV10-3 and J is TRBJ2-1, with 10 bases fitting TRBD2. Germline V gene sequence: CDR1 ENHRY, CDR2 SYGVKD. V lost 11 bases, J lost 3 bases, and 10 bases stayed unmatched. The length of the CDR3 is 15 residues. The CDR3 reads CALRPSGSDYNEQFF. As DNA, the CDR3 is TGTGCCCTCCGGCCTAGCGGGAGTGACTACAATGAGCAGTTCTTC.

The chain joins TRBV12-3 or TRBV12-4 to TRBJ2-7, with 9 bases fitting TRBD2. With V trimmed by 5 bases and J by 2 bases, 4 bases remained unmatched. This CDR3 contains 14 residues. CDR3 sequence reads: CASSRASGTYEQYF. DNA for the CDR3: TGTGCCAGCAGTCGAGCTAGCGGGACCTACGAGCAGTACTTC.

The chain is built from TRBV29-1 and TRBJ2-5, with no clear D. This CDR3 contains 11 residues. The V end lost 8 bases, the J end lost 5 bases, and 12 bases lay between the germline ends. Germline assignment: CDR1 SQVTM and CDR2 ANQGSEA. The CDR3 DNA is TGCAGCACTGACTCCCCGGAGACCCAGTACTTC. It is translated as CSTDSPETQYF. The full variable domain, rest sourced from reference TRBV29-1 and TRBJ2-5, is SAVISQKPSRDICQRGTSLTIQCQVDSQVTMMFWYRQQPGQSLTLIATANQGSEATYESGFVIDKFPISRPNLTFSTLTVSNMSPEDSSIYLCSTDSPETQYFGPGTRLLVL.

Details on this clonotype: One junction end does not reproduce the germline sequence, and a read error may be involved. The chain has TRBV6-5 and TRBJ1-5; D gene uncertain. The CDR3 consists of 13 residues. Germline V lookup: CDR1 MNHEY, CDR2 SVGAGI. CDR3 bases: TGTGCCAGCAGTTACTCGACATATCAACCCCAGCATTTT. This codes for CASSYSTYQPQHF.

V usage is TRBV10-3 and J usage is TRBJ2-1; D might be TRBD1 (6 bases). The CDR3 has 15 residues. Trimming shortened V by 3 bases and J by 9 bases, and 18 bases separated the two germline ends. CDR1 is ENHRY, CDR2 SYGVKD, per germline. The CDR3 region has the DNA TGTGCCATCAGTGAAGGGGGTATGGCTTTGGGTGAGCAGTTCTTC. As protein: CAISEGGMALGEQFF.